This passage covers 3 T cell receptor beta chains from one sample sequenced in a study of blood T cells in healthy people across ages (dated by TCRdb to the mid-2010s). Preparation of the library involved 5' RACE. Instrument on record: Illumina HiSeq 2500. A second PCR of 7 to 11 cycles was performed with a sample-barcoded 5' primer and a J-beta primer mix. TCRdb redid the processing of the public reads, applying fastp at Q25 and MiXCR, and retained in-frame beta chains. Merged by CDR3 protein, the rows form single entries marked with the most common genes and DNA. In all, the sample holds about 680,000 distinct CDR3 sequences, and around 48% of those were seen once. Clones ranked in the top ten supply under 35% of the sample. Sequenced material: blood. Receptors originate from a woman aged 60-75 years in good health.

This clonotype showed up just a few times. The chain uses TRBV10-3 and TRBJ1-6; D unclear. Germline values: CDR1 ENHRY, CDR2 SYGVKD. Trimming shortened V by 6 bases and J by 5 bases, and 11 bases separated the two germline ends. The CDR3 covers 14 residues. CDR3 in amino acids: CAIRPDGNNSPLHF. The CDR3 DNA sequence: TGTGCCATCAGACCGGACGGCAATAATTCACCCCTCCACTTT.

This rearrangement joins TRBV7-3 to TRBJ2-4, with unresolved D. This CDR3 spans 13 amino acids. Trimming shortened V by 4 bases and J by 2 bases, and 6 bases separated the two germline ends. Germline CDR1 SGHTA, CDR2 FQGTGA. DNA of the CDR3: TGTGCCAGCAGCTCTGGGACCAAAAACATTCAGTACTTC. Protein product: CASSSGTKNIQYF.

As for this clonotype: Mismatch with germline at one junction end may stem from a read error. V and J are TRBV29-1 and TRBJ2-3, with 7 bases that match TRBD1. CDR1 is SQVTM and CDR2 is ANQGSEA in the germline V gene. This CDR3 is built from 16 residues. The CDR3 spells CSVVRDSKVSTDTRYF. CDR3 sequence (DNA): TGCAGCGTCGTCCGGGACAGTAAAGTTAGCACAGATACGCGGTATTTT.